This T cell receptor beta chain came from a study of fetal regulatory T cell absence and autoimmunity. Study information: IPEX patients had exocrine pancreas autoimmunity without clinical diabetes.

This CDR3 is built from 19 residues. The germline V gene encodes CDR1 SNHLY and CDR2 FYNNEI. V gave up 6 bases and J gave up 0 bases; unmatched junction bases: 12. General study findings and limits: Broadly similar TRB gene family usage was seen in pancreas and cord blood. Some top pancreas TCR clones were over 80-fold enriched versus cord blood.

Sequencing was at survey level. Profiling relied on immunoSEQ multiplex PCR, and the TCRdb table lists in-frame clones only, not all of them. The data contain just over 45,000 clones, 70% to 85% of them singletons. Turning to this clone: Antigen: not known.

The sequence was obtained from a newborn boy with IPEX syndrome. This chain connects TRBV2 to TRBJ2-3; TRBD2 agrees at 13 bases. The specimen sequenced was cord blood. In nucleotides, the CDR3 is TGTGCCAGCAGCGCTCGGGGACTAGCGGGGATAACTAGCACAGATACGCAGTATTTT. Protein sequence: CASSARGLAGITSTDTQYF.